The 8 T cell receptor beta chains presented below share a single source sample, sequenced in a study of T cell responses to AZD1222 COVID-19 vaccine. TCRdb's copy holds only in-frame clones and misses some; the assay was immunoSEQ multiplex PCR. There are around 110,000 clones in the sample; around 90% occur only once, and over 7.5% lies in the top ten. The sample in question was peripheral blood, obtained on day 0 of AZD1222 vaccination. These receptors came from an adult in good health.

The chain links TRBV7-2 to TRBJ2-5; D is undetermined. V gave up 1 base and J gave up 5 bases, with 14 bases separating them. The V gene's germline CDR1 is SGHTA and CDR2 FQGNSA. The CDR3 has 15 residues. CDR3 nucleotides: TGTGCCAGCAGCTTAGTAGCAAGGAGTGGGGAGACCCAGTACTTC. Protein product: CASSLVARSGETQYF. Filled out from reference TRBV7-2 and TRBJ2-5, the complete variable domain reads GAGVSQSPSNKVTEKGKDVELRCDPISGHTALYWYRQSLGQGLEFLIYFQGNSAPDKSGLPSDRFSAERTGGSVSTLTIQRTQQEDSAVYLCASSLVARSGETQYFGPGTRLLVL.

This chain links TRBV4-2 with TRBJ2-3; 9 bases agree with TRBD2. Losses at the gene ends were 1 base for V and 5 bases for J; bases not matched to a gene: 4. This CDR3 region has 15 residues. Germline lookup yields CDR1 LGHNA and CDR2 YNFKEQ. DNA for the CDR3: TGTGCCAGCAGCCAAGCGGCTAGCGGGAAAGATACGCAGTATTTT. It yields the protein CASSQAASGKDTQYF.

In this sample, this clone turned up a few times. The chain recombines TRBV24-1 with TRBJ2-7, with 7 bases aligning to TRBD1. The CDR3 contains 15 residues. The germline gives CDR1 KGHDR, CDR2 SFDVKD. V lost 3 bases, J lost 3 bases, and 7 bases stayed unmatched. In DNA form, the CDR3 reads TGTGCCACCAGTGATCGACAGGGCGATGTCTACGAGCAGTACTTC. Translating it yields CATSDRQGDVYEQYF.

This chain links TRBV14 with TRBJ1-1, with D maybe TRBD1 (6 bases). Germline CDR1 and CDR2: SGHDN and FVKESK. V gave up 4 bases and J gave up 4 bases, with 13 bases separating them. CDR3 length: 14 residues. The DNA of the CDR3 is TGTGCCAGCAGCCCCATACAGGGAATCACTGAAGCTTTCTTT. Encoded protein: CASSPIQGITEAFF.

J is TRBJ2-2 and V is TRBV5-1, with a possible D match to TRBD2 (6 bases). The germline gives CDR1 SGHRS, CDR2 YFSETQ. Trimming left V 0 bases short and J 5 bases short, with 11 bases between. The CDR3 length is 15 residues. Written as DNA, the CDR3 is TGCGCCAGCAGCTTGGGGGGCGGGAAAACCGGGGAGCTGTTTTTT. Translation gives CASSLGGGKTGELFF.

The chain joins TRBV7-9 to TRBJ2-7, with D perhaps being TRBD1 or TRBD2 (7 bases each). This CDR3 has 15 residues. Germline-derived CDR1 and CDR2 are SEHNR and FQNEAQ (reference sequence). Trimming left V 5 bases short and J 3 bases short, with 17 bases between. The CDR3 sequence is CASSPGGGSHYEQYF. The DNA for the CDR3 is TGTGCCAGCAGCCCAGGGGGGGGTAGTCACTACGAGCAGTACTTC.

The chain combines TRBV2 with TRBJ1-5; TRBD1 agrees at 8 bases. The CDR3 loop spans 14 amino acids. Trimming took 6 bases from V and 4 from J; bases not matched to a gene: 5. Germline V gene lookup returns CDR1 SNHLY and CDR2 FYNNEI. This CDR3 reads CASRGQAHNQPQHF. CDR3 DNA sequence: TGTGCCAGCAGGGGACAGGCCCATAATCAGCCCCAGCATTTT.

CDR3 in amino acids: CASSESWQGGEQYF. CDR3 DNA sequence: TGCGCCAGCAGTGAGTCCTGGCAGGGTGGCGAGCAGTACTTC. The chain carries TRBV10-2 and TRBJ2-7, with a tentative D call TRBD1 (5 bases). Deletions cut 0 bases from V and 6 bases from J, with 12 bases between. Germline V gene data show CDR1 as WSHSY and CDR2 as SAAADI. CDR3 length: 14 residues.